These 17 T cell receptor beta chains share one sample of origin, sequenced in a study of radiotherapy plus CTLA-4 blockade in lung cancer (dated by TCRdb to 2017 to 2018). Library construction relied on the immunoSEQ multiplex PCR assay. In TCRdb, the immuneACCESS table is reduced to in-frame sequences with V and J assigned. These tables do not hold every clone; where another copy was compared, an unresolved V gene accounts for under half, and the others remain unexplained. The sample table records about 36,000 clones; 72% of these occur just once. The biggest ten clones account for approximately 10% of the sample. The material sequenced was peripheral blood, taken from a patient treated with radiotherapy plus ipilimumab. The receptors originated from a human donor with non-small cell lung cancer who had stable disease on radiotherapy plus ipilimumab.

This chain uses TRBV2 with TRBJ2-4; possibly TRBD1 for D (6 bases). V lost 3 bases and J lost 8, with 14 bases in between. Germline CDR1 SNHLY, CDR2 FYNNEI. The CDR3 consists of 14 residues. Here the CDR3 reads CASSDRGGVDIQYF. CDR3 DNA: TGTGCCAGCAGTGACCGAGGGGGAGTTGACATTCAGTACTTC.

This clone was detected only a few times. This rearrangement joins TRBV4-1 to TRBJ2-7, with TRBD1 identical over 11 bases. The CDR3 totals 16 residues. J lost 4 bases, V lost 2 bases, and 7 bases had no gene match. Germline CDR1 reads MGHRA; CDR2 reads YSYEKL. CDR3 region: CASSQTPGTGGYEQYF. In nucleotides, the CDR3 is TGCGCCAGCAGCCAAACTCCCGGGACAGGGGGTTACGAGCAGTACTTC.

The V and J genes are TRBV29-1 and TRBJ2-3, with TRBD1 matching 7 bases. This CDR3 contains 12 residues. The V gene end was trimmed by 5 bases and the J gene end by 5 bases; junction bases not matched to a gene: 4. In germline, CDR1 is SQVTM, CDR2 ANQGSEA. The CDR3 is CSVIQGKDTQYF. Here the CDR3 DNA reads TGCAGCGTTATACAGGGGAAAGATACGCAGTATTTT.

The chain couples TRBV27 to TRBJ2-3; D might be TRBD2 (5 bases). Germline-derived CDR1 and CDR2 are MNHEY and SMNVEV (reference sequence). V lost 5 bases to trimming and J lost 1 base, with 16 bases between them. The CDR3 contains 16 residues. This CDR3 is CASSPEVWGGTDTQYF. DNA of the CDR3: TGTGCCAGCAGTCCCGAGGTCTGGGGAGGCACAGATACGCAGTATTTT.

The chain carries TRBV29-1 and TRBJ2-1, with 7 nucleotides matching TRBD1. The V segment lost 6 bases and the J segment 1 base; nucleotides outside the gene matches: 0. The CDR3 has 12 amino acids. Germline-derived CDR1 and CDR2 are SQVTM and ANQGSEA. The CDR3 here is CSVGQSYNEQFF. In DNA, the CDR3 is TGCAGCGTGGGACAGTCCTACAATGAGCAGTTCTTC.

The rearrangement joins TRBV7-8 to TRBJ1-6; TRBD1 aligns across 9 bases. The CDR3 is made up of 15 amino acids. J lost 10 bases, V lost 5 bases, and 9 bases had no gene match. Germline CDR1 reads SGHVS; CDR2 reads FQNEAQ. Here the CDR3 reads CASSPKTGGGSPLHF. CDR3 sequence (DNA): TGTGCCAGCAGCCCTAAGACAGGGGGAGGCTCACCCCTCCACTTT.

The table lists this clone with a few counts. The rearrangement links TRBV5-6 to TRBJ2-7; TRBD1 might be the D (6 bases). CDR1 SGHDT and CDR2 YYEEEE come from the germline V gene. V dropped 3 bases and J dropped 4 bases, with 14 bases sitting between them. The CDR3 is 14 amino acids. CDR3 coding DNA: TGTGCCAGCAGCTCGGGACAACAACTTTACGAGCAGTACTTC. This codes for CASSSGQQLYEQYF.

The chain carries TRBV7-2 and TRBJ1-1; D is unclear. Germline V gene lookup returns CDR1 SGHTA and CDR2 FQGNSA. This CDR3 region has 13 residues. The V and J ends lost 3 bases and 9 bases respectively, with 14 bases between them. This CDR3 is CASSLESLSKAFF. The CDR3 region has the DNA TGTGCCAGCAGCTTGGAGTCCCTCTCCAAAGCTTTCTTT.

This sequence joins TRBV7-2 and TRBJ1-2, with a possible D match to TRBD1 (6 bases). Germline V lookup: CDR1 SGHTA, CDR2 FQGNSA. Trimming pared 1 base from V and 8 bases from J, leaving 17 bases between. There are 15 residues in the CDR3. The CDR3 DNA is TGTGCCAGCAGCTTAGTGTCGGCAGGGGCAACGGGCTACACCTTC. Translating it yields CASSLVSAGATGYTF.

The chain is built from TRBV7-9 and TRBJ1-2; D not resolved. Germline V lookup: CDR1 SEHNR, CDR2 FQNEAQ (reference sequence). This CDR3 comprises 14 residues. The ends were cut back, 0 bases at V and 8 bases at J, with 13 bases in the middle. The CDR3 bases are TGTGCCAGCAGCTTAGCGGGAGCAGCCTTGGGCTACACCTTC. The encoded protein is CASSLAGAALGYTF.

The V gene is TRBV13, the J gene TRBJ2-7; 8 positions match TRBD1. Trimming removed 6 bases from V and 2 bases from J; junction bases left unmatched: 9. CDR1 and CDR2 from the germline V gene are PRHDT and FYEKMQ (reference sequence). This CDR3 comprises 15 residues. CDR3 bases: TGTGCCAGCAGAACCCCCGGGACAGGAACCTACGAGCAGTACTTC. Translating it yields CASRTPGTGTYEQYF.

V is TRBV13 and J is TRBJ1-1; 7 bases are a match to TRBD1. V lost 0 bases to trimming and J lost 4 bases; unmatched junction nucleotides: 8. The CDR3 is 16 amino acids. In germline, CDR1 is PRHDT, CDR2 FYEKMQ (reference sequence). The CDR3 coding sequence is TGTGCCAGCAGCTTAGGCGAGGGGGCCCGGGGCACTGAAGCTTTCTTT. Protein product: CASSLGEGARGTEAFF.

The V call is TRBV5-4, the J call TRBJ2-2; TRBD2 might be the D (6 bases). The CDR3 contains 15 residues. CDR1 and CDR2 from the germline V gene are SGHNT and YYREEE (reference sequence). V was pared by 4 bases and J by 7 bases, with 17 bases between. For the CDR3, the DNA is TGTGCCAGCAGCCCCCGCGGAGGGGTGGGCGGGGAGCTGTTTTTT. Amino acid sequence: CASSPRGGVGGELFF.

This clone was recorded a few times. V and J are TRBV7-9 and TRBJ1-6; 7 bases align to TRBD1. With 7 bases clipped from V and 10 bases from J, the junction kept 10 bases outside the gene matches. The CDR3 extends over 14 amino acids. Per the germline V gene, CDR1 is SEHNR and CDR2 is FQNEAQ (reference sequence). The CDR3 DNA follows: TGTGCCAGCACCAGGGGGGCGCAGGGATCACCCCTCCACTTT. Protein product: CASTRGAQGSPLHF.

This chain's CDR3 is CASSKDRVYEQYF. Here the CDR3 DNA reads TGTGCCAGTAGTAAGGACAGGGTCTACGAGCAGTACTTC. The V call is TRBV19, the J call TRBJ2-7; 8 nucleotides line up with TRBD1. CDR1 and CDR2 from the germline V gene are LNHDA and SQIVND (reference sequence). CDR3 length: 13 residues. Trimming cost V 4 bases and J 3 bases; bases outside gene matches: 2.

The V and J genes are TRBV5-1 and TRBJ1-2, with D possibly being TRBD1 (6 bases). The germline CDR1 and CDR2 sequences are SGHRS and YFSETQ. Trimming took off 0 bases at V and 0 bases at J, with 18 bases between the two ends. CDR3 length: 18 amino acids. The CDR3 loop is CASSLAGGARSPNYGYTF. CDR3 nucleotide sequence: TGCGCCAGCAGCTTGGCCGGGGGGGCGCGGAGTCCTAACTATGGCTACACCTTC.

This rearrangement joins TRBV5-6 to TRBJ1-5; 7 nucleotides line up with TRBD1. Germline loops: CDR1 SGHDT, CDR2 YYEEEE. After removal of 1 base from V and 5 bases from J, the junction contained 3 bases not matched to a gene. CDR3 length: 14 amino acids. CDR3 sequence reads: CASSLWQGDQPQHF. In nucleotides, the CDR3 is TGTGCCAGCAGCTTGTGGCAGGGGGATCAGCCCCAGCATTTT. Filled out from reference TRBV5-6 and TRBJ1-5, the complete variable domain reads DAGVTQSPTHLIKTRGQQVTLRCSPKSGHDTVSWYQQALGQGPQFIFQYYEEEERQRGNFPDRFSGHQFPNYSSELNVNALLLGDSALYLCASSLWQGDQPQHFGDGTRLSIL.